This T cell receptor (beta chain) was captured by sequencing in a study of OX40 agonist ivuxolimab in advanced cancers. Study-wide results and caveats: In the expanded peripheral T cells, antigen specificity was never determined.

This CDR3 contains 14 residues. Germline V gene lookup returns CDR1 ENHRY and CDR2 SYGVKD. V lost 5 bases to trimming and J lost 2 bases, with 12 bases between them. Regarding this clone: The target antigen is unknown.

Sequencing was performed with immunoSEQ multiplex PCR; in TCRdb, only in-frame clones are kept and a portion is missing. This sample has about 62,000 clones; 79% occur once, and the top ten carry approximately 11%. The sequences come from CD4+ or CD8+ T cells sorted from blood, collected in a trial of the OX40 agonist ivuxolimab. This clonotype was obtained from an adult with an advanced solid tumor such as melanoma, head and neck, liver or kidney cancer. The chain has TRBV10-3 and TRBJ1-2; a possible D gene is TRBD1 (5 bases). The CDR3 sequence is CAISFGRDNYGYTF. In DNA, the CDR3 is TGTGCCATCAGTTTTGGGCGGGACAACTATGGCTACACCTTC.